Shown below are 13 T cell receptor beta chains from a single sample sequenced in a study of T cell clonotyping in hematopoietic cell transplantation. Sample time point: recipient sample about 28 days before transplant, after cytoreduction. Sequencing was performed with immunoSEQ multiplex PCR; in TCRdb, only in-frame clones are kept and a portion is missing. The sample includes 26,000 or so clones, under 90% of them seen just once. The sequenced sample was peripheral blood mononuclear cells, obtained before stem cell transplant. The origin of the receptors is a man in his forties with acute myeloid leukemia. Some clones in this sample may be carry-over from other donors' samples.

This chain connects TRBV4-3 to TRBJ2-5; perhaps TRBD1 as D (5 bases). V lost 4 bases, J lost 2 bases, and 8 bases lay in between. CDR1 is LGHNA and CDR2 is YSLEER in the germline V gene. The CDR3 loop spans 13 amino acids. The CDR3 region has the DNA TGCGCCAGCAGCCCCCAGGGACAAGAGACCCAGTACTTC. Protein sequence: CASSPQGQETQYF.

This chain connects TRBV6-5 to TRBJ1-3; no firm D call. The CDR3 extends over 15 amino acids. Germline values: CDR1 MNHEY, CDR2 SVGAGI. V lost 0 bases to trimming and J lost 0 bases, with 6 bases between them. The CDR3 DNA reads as TGTGCCAGCAGTTACTCCGCCTCCTCTGGAAACACCATATATTTT. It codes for CASSYSASSGNTIYF.

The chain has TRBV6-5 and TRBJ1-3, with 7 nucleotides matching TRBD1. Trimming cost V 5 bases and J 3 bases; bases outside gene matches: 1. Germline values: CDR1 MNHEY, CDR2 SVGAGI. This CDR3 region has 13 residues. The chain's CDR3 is CASSRDSGNTIYF. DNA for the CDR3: TGTGCCAGCAGTCGGGACAGTGGAAACACCATATATTTT.

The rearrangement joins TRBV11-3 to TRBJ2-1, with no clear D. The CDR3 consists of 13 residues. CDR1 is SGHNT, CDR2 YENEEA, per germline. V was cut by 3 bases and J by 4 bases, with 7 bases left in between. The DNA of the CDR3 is TGTGCCAGCAGCTTCCTGGGGTACAATGAGCAGTTCTTC. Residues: CASSFLGYNEQFF.

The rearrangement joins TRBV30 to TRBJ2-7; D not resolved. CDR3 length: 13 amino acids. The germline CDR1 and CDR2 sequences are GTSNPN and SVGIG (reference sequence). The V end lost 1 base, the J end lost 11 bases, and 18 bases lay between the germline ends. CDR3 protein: CAWSDPDFGLEYF. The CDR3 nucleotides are TGTGCCTGGAGTGACCCGGATTTCGGCCTGGAGTACTTC.

The CDR3 sequence is CASSVPGQGFHEQYF. CDR3 in DNA: TGTGCCAGTAGTGTCCCGGGACAGGGCTTCCACGAGCAGTACTTC. The chain carries TRBV19 and TRBJ2-7, with 9 bases fitting TRBD1. With 5 bases clipped from V and 5 bases from J, the junction kept 10 bases outside the gene matches. Germline V gene sequence: CDR1 LNHDA, CDR2 SQIVND (reference sequence). The CDR3 is made up of 15 amino acids.

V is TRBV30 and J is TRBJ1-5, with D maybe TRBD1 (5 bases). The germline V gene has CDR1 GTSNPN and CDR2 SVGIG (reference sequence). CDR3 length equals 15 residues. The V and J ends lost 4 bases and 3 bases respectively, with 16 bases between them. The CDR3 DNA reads TGTGCCTGGACTGAGGGTCTGGGGGTCAATCAGCCCCAGCATTTT. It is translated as CAWTEGLGVNQPQHF.

CDR3 sequence (DNA): TGTGCCAGCAGGCTCGGGGGGGCCGGAACCGGGGAGCTGTTTTTT. It yields the protein CASRLGGAGTGELFF. The chain carries TRBV6-5 and TRBJ2-2; 8 bases are shared with TRBD2. Germline values: CDR1 MNHEY, CDR2 SVGAGI. The V segment lost 6 bases and the J segment 5 bases; nucleotides outside the gene matches: 8. The CDR3 totals 15 residues.

The CDR3 is CATGTGDEAFF. The CDR3 coding sequence is TGCGCCACCGGGACAGGGGATGAAGCTTTCTTT. V and J are TRBV23-1 and TRBJ1-1, with 10 bases fitting TRBD1. TRBV23-1 is given ORF status, its function remaining uncertain. The CDR3 has 11 residues. Trimming took 10 bases from V and 7 from J; bases not matched to a gene: 3.

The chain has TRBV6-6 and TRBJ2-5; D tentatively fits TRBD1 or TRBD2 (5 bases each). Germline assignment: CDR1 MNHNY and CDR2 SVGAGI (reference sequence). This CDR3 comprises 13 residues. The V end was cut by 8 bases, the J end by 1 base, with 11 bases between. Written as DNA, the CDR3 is TGTGCCAGCCAACGGGACGCCCAAGAGACCCAGTACTTC. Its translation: CASQRDAQETQYF.

Here the CDR3 reads CASASGATEAFF. In DNA, the CDR3 is TGTGCCAGTGCTTCAGGGGCCACTGAAGCTTTCTTT. V usage is TRBV19 and J usage is TRBJ1-1; the D gene is possibly TRBD1 (6 bases). Trimming took off 8 bases at V and 4 bases at J, with 11 bases between the two ends. The germline V gene has CDR1 LNHDA and CDR2 SQIVND (reference sequence). This CDR3 has 12 residues. The full variable domain, rest sourced from reference TRBV19 and TRBJ1-1, is DGGITQSPKYLFRKEGQNVTLSCEQNLNHDAMYWYRQDPGQGLRLIYYSQIVNDFQKGDIAEGYSVSREKKESFPLTVTSAQKNPTAFYLCASASGATEAFFGQGTRLTVV.

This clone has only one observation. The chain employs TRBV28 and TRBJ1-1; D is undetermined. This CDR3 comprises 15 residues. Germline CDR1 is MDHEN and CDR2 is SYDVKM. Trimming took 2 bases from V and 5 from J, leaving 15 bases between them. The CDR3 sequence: CASSLIGLGGTEAFF. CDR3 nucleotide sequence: TGTGCCAGCAGTTTAATAGGACTCGGAGGGACTGAAGCTTTCTTT. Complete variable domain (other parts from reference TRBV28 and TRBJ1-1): DVKVTQSSRYLVKRTGEKVFLECVQDMDHENMFWYRQDPGLGLRLIYFSYDVKMKEKGDIPEGYSVSREKKERFSLILESASTNQTSMYLCASSLIGLGGTEAFFGQGTRLTVV.

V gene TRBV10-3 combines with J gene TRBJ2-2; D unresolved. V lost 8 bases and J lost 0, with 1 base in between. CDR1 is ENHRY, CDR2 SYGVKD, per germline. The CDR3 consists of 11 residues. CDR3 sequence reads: CAISNTGELFF. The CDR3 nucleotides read TGTGCCATCTCGAACACCGGGGAGCTGTTTTTT.